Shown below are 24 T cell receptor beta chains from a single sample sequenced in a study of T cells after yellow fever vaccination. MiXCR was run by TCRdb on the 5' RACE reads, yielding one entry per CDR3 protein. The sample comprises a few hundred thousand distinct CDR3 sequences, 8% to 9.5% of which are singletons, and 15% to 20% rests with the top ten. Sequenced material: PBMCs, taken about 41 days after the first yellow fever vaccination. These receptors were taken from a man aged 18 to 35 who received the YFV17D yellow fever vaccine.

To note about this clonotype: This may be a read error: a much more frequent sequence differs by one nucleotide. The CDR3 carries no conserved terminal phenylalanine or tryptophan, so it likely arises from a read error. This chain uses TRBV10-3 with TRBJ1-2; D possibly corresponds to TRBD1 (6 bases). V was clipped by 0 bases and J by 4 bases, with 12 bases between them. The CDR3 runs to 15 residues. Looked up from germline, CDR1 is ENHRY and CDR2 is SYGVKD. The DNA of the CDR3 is TGTGCCATCAGTGAGTCCGGGGGCGCGGGCTATGGCTACACCTCC. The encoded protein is CAISESGGAGYGYTS.

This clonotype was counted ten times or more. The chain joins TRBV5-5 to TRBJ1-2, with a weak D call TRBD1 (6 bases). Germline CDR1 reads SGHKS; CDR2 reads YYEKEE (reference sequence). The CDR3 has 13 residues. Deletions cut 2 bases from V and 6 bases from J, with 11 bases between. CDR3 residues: CASSFTGADGYTF. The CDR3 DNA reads TGTGCCAGCAGCTTTACGGGGGCGGATGGCTACACCTTC.

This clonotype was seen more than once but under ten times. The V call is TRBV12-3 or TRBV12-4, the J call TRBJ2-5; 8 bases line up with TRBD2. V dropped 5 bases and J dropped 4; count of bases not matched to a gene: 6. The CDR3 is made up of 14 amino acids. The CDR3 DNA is TGTGCCAGCAGTGACTCTACTAGCGGAGAGACCCAGTACTTC. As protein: CASSDSTSGETQYF.

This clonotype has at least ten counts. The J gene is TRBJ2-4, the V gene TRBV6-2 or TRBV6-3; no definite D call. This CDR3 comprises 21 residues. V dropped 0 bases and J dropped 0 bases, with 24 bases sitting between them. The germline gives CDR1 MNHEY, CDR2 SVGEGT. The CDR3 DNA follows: TGTGCCAGCAGTTACTCGAACCAGCACTGGATGCTGATTAAAGCCAAAAACATTCAGTACTTC. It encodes CASSYSNQHWMLIKAKNIQYF.

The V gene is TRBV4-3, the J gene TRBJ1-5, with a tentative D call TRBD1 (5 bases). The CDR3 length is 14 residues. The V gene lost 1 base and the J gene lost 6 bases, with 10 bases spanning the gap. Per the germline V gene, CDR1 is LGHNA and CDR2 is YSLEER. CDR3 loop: CASSQVPGPQPQHF. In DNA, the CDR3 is TGCGCCAGCAGCCAAGTTCCAGGGCCTCAGCCCCAGCATTTT.

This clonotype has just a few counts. CDR3 DNA: TGTGCCACCAGCAGAGAAGGTGGCAGCTCCTACGAGCAGTACTTC. Translated, it gives CATSREGGSSYEQYF. V is TRBV15 and J is TRBJ2-7; D unclear. The CDR3 has 15 residues. Germline CDR1 reads LNHNV; CDR2 reads YYDKDF (reference sequence). Deletions cut 0 bases from V and 0 bases from J, with 9 bases between.

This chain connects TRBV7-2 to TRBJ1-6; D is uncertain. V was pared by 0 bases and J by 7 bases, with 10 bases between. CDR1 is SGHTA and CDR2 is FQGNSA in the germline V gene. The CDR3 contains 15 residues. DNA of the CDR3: TGTGCCAGCAGCTTAGCGGTCGTTGGGAATTCACCCCTCCACTTT. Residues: CASSLAVVGNSPLHF.

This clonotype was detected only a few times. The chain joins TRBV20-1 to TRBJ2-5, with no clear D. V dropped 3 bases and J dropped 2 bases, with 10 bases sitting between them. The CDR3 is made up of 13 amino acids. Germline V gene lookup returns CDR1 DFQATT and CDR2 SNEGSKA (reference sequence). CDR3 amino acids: CSASNQAQETQYF. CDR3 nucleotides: TGCAGTGCTAGTAACCAGGCACAAGAGACCCAGTACTTC.

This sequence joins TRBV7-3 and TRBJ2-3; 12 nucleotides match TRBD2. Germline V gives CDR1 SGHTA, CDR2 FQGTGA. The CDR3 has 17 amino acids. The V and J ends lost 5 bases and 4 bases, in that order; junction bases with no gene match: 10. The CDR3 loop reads CASSLNPGLAGADTQYF. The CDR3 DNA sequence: TGTGCCAGCAGCCTCAATCCGGGACTAGCGGGCGCAGATACGCAGTATTTT.

DNA of the CDR3: TGTGCCAGCAGCAGGGGGGCCTACGAGCAGTACGTC. Translation: CASSRGAYEQYV. The chain is built from TRBV28 and TRBJ2-7; tentative D call: TRBD1 (7 bases). There are 12 residues in the CDR3. Germline V gene sequence: CDR1 MDHEN, CDR2 SYDVKM. The V end was cut by 6 bases, the J end by 2 bases, with 8 bases between.

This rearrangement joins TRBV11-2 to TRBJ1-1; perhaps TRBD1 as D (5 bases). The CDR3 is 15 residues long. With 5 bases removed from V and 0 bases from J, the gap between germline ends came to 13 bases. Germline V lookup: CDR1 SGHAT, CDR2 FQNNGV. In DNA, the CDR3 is TGTGCCAGCAGCCCGTGGACAAAGATGAACACTGAAGCTTTCTTT. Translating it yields CASSPWTKMNTEAFF.

This chain's CDR3 is CASSLTGRTSGYNEQFF. The DNA for the CDR3 is TGTGCCAGCAGCTTAACCGGGAGGACTAGCGGCTACAATGAGCAGTTCTTC. This chain uses TRBV7-2 with TRBJ2-1, with 10 bases aligning to TRBD2. J gave up 3 bases and V 2 bases, and 7 bases lay outside the gene matches. Germline V gene lookup returns CDR1 SGHTA and CDR2 FQGNSA. The CDR3 has 17 residues.

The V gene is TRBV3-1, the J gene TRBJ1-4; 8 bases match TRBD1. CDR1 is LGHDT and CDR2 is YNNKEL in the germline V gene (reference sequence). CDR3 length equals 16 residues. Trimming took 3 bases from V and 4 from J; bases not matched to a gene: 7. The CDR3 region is CASSQDRTGFNEKLFF. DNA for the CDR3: TGTGCCAGCAGCCAGGACCGGACAGGGTTTAATGAAAAACTGTTTTTT.

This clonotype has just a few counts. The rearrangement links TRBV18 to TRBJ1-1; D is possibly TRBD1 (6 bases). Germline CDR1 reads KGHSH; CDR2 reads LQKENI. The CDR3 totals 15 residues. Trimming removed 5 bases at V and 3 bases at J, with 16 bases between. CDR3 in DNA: TGTGCCAGCTCAGATACGGAGGGGGGTTACACTGAAGCTTTCTTT. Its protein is CASSDTEGGYTEAFF. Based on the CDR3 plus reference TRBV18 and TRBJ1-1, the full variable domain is NAGVMQNPRHLVRRRGQEARLRCSPMKGHSHVYWYRQLPEEGLKFMVYLQKENIIDESGMPKERFSAEFPKEGPSILRIQQVVRGDSAAYFCASSDTEGGYTEAFFGQGTRLTVV.

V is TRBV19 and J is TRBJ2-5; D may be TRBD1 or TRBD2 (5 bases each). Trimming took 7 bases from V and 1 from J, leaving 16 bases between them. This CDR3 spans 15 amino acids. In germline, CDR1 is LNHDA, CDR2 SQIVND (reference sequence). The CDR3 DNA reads TGTGCCAGTACCCAACGGGACGACTCCCAAGAGACCCAGTACTTC. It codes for CASTQRDDSQETQYF. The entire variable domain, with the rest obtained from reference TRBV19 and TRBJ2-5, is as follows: DGGITQSPKYLFRKEGQNVTLSCEQNLNHDAMYWYRQDPGQGLRLIYYSQIVNDFQKGDIAEGYSVSREKKESFPLTVTSAQKNPTAFYLCASTQRDDSQETQYFGPGTRLLVL.

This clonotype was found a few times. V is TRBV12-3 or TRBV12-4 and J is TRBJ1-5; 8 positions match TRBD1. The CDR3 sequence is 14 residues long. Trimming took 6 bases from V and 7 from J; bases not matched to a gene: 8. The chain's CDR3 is CASRGGTGGQPQHF. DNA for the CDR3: TGTGCCAGCAGAGGAGGGACAGGCGGGCAGCCCCAGCATTTT.

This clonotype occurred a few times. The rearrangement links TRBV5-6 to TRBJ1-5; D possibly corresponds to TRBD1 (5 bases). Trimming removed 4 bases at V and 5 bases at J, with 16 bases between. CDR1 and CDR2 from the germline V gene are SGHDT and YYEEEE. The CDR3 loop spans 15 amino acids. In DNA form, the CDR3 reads TGTGCCAGCAGCACACGGCAGGGAGGCGATCAGCCCCAGCATTTT. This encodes CASSTRQGGDQPQHF.

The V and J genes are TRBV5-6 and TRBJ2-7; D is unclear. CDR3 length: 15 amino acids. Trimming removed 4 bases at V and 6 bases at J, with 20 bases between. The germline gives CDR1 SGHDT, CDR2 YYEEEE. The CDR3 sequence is CASSRLTLNLIEQYV. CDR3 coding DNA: TGTGCCAGCAGCCGGCTAACGCTCAACCTCATCGAGCAGTACGTC.

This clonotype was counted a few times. The CDR3 sequence is CSARGQFNTEAFF. As DNA, the CDR3 is TGCAGTGCTAGAGGGCAGTTTAACACTGAAGCTTTCTTT. This chain connects TRBV20-1 to TRBJ1-1; no firm D call. Between the trimmed V and J ends, which lost 1 base and 2 bases, there was a span of 8 bases. The germline gives CDR1 DFQATT, CDR2 SNEGSKA (reference sequence). This CDR3 has 13 amino acids.

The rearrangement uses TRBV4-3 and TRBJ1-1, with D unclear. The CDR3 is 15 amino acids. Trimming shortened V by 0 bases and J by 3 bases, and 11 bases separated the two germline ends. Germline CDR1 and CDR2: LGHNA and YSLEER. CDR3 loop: CASSQDNGPDTEAFF. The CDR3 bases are TGCGCCAGCAGCCAAGATAACGGACCTGACACTGAAGCTTTCTTT.

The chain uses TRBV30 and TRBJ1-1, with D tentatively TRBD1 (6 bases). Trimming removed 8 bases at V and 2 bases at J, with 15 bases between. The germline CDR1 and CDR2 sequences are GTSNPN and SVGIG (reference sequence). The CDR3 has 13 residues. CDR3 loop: CARNREFNTEAFF. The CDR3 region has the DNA TGTGCCCGAAACAGGGAGTTTAACACTGAAGCTTTCTTT.

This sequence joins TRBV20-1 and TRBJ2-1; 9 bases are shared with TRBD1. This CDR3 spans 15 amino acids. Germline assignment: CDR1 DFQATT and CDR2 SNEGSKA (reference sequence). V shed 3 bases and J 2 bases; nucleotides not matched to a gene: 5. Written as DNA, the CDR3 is TGCAGTGCTAGCCGGGACAGGGCGGCCTACAATGAGCAGTTCTTC. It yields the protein CSASRDRAAYNEQFF.

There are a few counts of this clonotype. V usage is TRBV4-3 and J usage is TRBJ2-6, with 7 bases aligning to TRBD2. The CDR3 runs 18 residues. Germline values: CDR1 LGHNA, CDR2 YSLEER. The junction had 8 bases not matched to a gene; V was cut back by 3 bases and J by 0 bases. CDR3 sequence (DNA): TGCGCCAGCAGCCAGCAAAGGGAGGGAATCTCTGGGGCCAACGTCCTGACTTTC. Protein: CASSQQREGISGANVLTF.

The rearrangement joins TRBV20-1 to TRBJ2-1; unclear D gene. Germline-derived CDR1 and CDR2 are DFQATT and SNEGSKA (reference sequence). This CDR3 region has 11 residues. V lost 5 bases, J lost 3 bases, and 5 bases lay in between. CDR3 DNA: TGCAGTGCTGAAGTCTACAATGAGCAGTTCTTC. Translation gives CSAEVYNEQFF.